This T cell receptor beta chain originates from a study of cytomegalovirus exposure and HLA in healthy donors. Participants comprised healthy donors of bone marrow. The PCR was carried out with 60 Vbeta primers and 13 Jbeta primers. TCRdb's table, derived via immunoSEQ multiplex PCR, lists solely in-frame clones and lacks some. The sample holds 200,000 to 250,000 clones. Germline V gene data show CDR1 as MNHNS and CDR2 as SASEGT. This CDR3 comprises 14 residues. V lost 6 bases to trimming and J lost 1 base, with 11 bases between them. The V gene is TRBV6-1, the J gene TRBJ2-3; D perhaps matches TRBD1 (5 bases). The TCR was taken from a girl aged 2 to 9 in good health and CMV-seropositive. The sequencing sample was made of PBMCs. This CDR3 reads CASREQARTDTQYF. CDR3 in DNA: TGTGCCAGCAGGGAACAGGCCCGCACAGATACGCAGTATTTT.